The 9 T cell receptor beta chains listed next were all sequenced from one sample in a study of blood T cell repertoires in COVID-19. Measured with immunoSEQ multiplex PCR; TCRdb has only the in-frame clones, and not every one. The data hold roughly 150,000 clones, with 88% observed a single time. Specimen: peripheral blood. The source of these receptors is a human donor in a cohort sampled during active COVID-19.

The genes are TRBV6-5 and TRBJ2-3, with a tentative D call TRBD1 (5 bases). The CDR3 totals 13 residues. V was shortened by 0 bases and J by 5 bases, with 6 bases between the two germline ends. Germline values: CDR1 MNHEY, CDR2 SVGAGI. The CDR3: CASSYSQGDTQYF. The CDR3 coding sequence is TGTGCCAGCAGTTACTCTCAGGGAGATACGCAGTATTTT.

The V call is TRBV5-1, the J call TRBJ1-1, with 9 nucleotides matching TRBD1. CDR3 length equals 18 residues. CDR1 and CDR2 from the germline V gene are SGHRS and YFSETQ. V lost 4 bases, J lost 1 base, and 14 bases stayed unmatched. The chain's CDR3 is CASSPHSNTGGPNTEAFF. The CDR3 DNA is TGCGCCAGCAGCCCGCACTCCAATACAGGGGGCCCGAACACTGAAGCTTTCTTT.

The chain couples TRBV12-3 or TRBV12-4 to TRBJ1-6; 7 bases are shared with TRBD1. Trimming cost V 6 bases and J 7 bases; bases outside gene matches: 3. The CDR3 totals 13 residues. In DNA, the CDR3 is TGTGCCAGCAGAACAGGGGCGAATTCACCCCTCCACTTT. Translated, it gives CASRTGANSPLHF.

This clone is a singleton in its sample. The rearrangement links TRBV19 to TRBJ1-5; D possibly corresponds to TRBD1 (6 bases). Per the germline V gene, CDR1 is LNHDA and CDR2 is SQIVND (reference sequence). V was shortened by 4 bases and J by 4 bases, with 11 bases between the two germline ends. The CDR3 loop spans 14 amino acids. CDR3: CASSKSGENQPQHF. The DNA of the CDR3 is TGTGCCAGTAGTAAATCAGGGGAGAATCAGCCCCAGCATTTT.

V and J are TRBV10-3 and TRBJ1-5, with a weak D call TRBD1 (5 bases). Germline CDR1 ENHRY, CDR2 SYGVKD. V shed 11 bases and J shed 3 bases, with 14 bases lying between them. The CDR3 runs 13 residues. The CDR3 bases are TGTGCCTCCGGGGGAGCCCCCAATCAGCCCCAGCATTTT. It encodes CASGGAPNQPQHF.

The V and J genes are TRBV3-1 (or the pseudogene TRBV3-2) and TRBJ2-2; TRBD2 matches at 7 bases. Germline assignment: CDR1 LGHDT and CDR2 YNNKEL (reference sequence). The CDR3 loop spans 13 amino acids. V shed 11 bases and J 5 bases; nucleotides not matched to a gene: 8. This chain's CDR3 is CAAGTMDTGELFF. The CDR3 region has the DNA TGTGCCGCCGGGACTATGGATACCGGGGAGCTGTTTTTT.

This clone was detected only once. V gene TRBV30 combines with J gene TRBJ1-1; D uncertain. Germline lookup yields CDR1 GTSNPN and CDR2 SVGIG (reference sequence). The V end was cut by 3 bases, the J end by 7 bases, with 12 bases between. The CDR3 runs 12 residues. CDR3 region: CAWSRSGIEAFF. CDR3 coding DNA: TGTGCCTGGAGCCGAAGCGGGATTGAAGCTTTCTTT.

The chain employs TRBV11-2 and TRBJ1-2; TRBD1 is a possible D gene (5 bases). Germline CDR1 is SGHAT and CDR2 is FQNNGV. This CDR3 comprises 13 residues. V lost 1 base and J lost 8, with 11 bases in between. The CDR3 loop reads CASSLGRAGGYTF. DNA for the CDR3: TGTGCCAGCAGCTTAGGCAGGGCGGGGGGCTACACCTTC. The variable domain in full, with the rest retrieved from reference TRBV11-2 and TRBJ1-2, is EAGVAQSPRYKIIEKRQSVAFWCNPISGHATLYWYQQILGQGPKLLIQFQNNGVVDDSQLPKDRFSAERLKGVDSTLKIQPAKLEDSAVYLCASSLGRAGGYTFGSGTRLTVV.

CDR3 in amino acids: CASSSARTGMRYEQYF. CDR3 coding DNA: TGTGCCAGCAGCTCAGCCCGGACAGGGATGAGATACGAGCAGTACTTC. The chain is built from TRBV7-2 and TRBJ2-7; 8 nucleotides match TRBD1. V lost 4 bases, J lost 4 bases, and 12 bases stayed unmatched. Per germline, CDR1 SGHTA and CDR2 FQGNSA. The CDR3 is 16 residues long.